Following are 17 T cell receptor beta chains from one sample sequenced in a study of T cell changes during pregnancy in multiple sclerosis. Here immunoSEQ multiplex PCR was the method, and the copy in TCRdb shows in-frame clones only, minus some. The repertoire holds around 110,000 clones, 85% to 95% seen once, with around 1.5% in the top ten. Sequencing was performed on peripheral blood, taken after pregnancy. These TCRs come from a female donor with multiple sclerosis, enrolled in a pregnancy study.

The DNA of the CDR3 is TGCGCCAGCAGCCTACGGACTAGCGGGAGTACAGTCACCGGGGAGCTGTTTTTT. Protein sequence: CASSLRTSGSTVTGELFF. The J gene is TRBJ2-2, the V gene TRBV5-1; 13 bases line up with TRBD2. CDR1 is SGHRS and CDR2 is YFSETQ in the germline V gene. This CDR3 has 18 amino acids. With V trimmed by 4 bases and J by 4 bases, 10 bases remained unmatched.

This clone was seen only once. The chain links TRBV2 to TRBJ2-3; D ambiguous. Germline V lookup: CDR1 SNHLY, CDR2 FYNNEI. The CDR3 has 11 residues. Trimming cost V 4 bases and J 8 bases, with 7 bases left between them. For the CDR3, the DNA is TGTGCCAGCAGTGGATCAGTTACGCAGTATTTT. Encoded protein: CASSGSVTQYF.

V and J are TRBV2 and TRBJ1-5; D gene unclear. Germline CDR1 reads SNHLY; CDR2 reads FYNNEI. The CDR3 sequence is 14 residues long. V was shortened by 1 base and J by 4 bases, with 8 bases between the two germline ends. Written as DNA, the CDR3 is TGTGCCAGCAGTGAAGTGACACCTAATCAGCCCCAGCATTTT. It is translated as CASSEVTPNQPQHF.

The V gene is TRBV19, the J gene TRBJ2-7; D is perhaps TRBD2 (6 bases). The CDR3 spans 13 residues. CDR1 LNHDA and CDR2 SQIVND come from the germline V gene (reference sequence). The germline V and J ends were trimmed by 3 bases and 5 bases, with 11 bases remaining between them. The CDR3 loop is CASSIRGGDEQYF. CDR3 bases: TGTGCCAGTAGTATTCGTGGAGGGGACGAGCAGTACTTC.

The table lists this clone with a count of one. The chain is built from TRBV2 and TRBJ2-5; TRBD1 might be the D (7 bases). The V gene lost 2 bases and the J gene lost 10 bases, with 14 bases spanning the gap. From germline, CDR1 is SNHLY and CDR2 FYNNEI. This CDR3 has 13 amino acids. The CDR3: CASSELTGRIQYF. CDR3 nucleotides: TGTGCCAGCAGTGAACTGACAGGGAGGATCCAGTACTTC.

The chain employs TRBV29-1 and TRBJ2-7, with a tentative D call TRBD1 (6 bases). Germline values: CDR1 SQVTM, CDR2 ANQGSEA. V lost 7 bases and J 5 bases, leaving 15 bases between the germline ends. The CDR3 consists of 12 residues. In DNA, the CDR3 is TGCAGCGGTACTGATCAGGGGAACGAGCAGTACTTC. Translated: CSGTDQGNEQYF.

This sequence joins TRBV10-1 and TRBJ2-7, with TRBD2 matching over 10 bases. The CDR3 runs to 16 residues. Per germline, CDR1 WNHNN and CDR2 SYGVQD (reference sequence). Trimming at V came to 4 bases and at J to 4 bases, leaving 10 bases not matched to a gene. CDR3 residues: CASSGVASGSGYEQYF. The DNA for the CDR3 is TGCGCCAGCAGTGGTGTGGCTAGCGGGAGTGGGTACGAGCAGTACTTC.

Here the CDR3 DNA reads TGCGCCAGCAGCTTGTCGGGCCTAGCGGGGGACCCCTCCTACAATGAGCAGTTCTTC. This translates into CASSLSGLAGDPSYNEQFF. The rearrangement links TRBV5-1 to TRBJ2-1; 10 bases are a match to TRBD2. The CDR3 is made up of 19 amino acids. V shed 1 base, J shed 0 bases, and the junction held 10 bases outside the gene matches. Germline lookup yields CDR1 SGHRS and CDR2 YFSETQ.

CDR3: CASSPGDNQPQHF. CDR3 in DNA: TGTGCCAGCAGCCCAGGGGACAATCAGCCCCAGCATTTT. V usage is TRBV5-5 and J usage is TRBJ1-5; perhaps TRBD1 as D (6 bases). Germline V gene lookup returns CDR1 SGHKS and CDR2 YYEKEE (reference sequence). The CDR3 has 13 residues. Deletions cut 4 bases from V and 3 bases from J, with 8 bases between. Drawing the rest from reference TRBV5-5 and TRBJ1-5, the complete variable domain is DAGVTQSPTHLIKTRGQQVTLRCSPISGHKSVSWYQQVLGQGPQFIFQYYEKEERGRGNFPDRFSARQFPNYSSELNVNALLLGDSALYLCASSPGDNQPQHFGDGTRLSIL.

V and J are TRBV28 and TRBJ1-4; D gene uncertain. Germline values: CDR1 MDHEN, CDR2 SYDVKM. V lost 5 bases and J 10 bases, leaving 14 bases between the germline ends. The CDR3 length is 13 residues. In nucleotides, the CDR3 is TGTGCCAGCAGTGCCCCTCAGGTCGGAAAACTGTTTTTT. Its translation: CASSAPQVGKLFF.

V usage is TRBV27 and J usage is TRBJ2-7; 8 positions match TRBD2. The CDR3 sequence is 16 residues long. The trim removed 5 bases at V and 4 bases at J, leaving 13 bases unmatched. The V gene's germline CDR1 is MNHEY and CDR2 SMNVEV (reference sequence). The CDR3: CASSQQGGGRRYEQYF. CDR3 nucleotides: TGTGCCAGCAGTCAACAGGGCGGCGGGAGGAGGTACGAGCAGTACTTC.

The J gene is TRBJ2-2, the V gene TRBV29-1; D may be TRBD1 (5 bases). The length of the CDR3 is 12 residues. CDR1 and CDR2 from the germline V gene are SQVTM and ANQGSEA. V lost 7 bases and J 4 bases, leaving 10 bases between the germline ends. The CDR3 region has the DNA TGCAGCGCTAGGGGCGCCACCGGGGAGCTGTTTTTT. Protein product: CSARGATGELFF.

The chain has TRBV6-5 and TRBJ1-2, with D unresolved. Trimming pared 8 bases from V and 0 bases from J, leaving 16 bases between. This CDR3 region has 15 residues. Germline assignment: CDR1 MNHEY and CDR2 SVGAGI. The CDR3: CASSYMGISNYGYTF. The CDR3 nucleotides read TGTGCCAGCTCATACATGGGCATCTCTAACTATGGCTACACCTTC.

The rearrangement joins TRBV2 to TRBJ2-3; 12 bases line up with TRBD2. V was clipped by 6 bases and J by 6 bases; unmatched bases: 7. The CDR3 loop spans 15 amino acids. Germline CDR1 is SNHLY and CDR2 is FYNNEI. Here the CDR3 DNA reads TGTGCCAGCAGCGAGACTAGCGGGAGCGGGGATACGCAGTATTTT. It translates to CASSETSGSGDTQYF.

The chain's CDR3 is CASSQGFTQGAQDYGYTF. CDR3 sequence (DNA): TGTGCCAGCAGCCAAGGATTCACTCAGGGGGCGCAAGACTATGGCTACACCTTC. The chain uses TRBV4-2 and TRBJ1-2; 8 nucleotides match TRBD1. J was trimmed by 3 bases and V by 1 base; bases with no gene match: 13. The CDR3 has 18 residues. The V gene's germline CDR1 is LGHNA and CDR2 YNFKEQ.

J is TRBJ2-7 and V is TRBV28, with 10 bases aligning to TRBD1. The CDR3 totals 15 residues. V gave up 2 bases and J gave up 6 bases; unmatched junction bases: 7. CDR1 and CDR2 from the germline V gene are MDHEN and SYDVKM. The DNA of the CDR3 is TGTGCCAGCAGTTTACTCGGGACAGGGGAAGGCGAGCAGTACTTC. Translation gives CASSLLGTGEGEQYF.

This clone was detected only once. The V gene is TRBV5-1, the J gene TRBJ1-1, with 7 bases matching TRBD1. Losses at the gene ends were 4 bases for V and 6 bases for J; bases not matched to a gene: 3. The CDR3 consists of 12 residues. Looked up from germline, CDR1 is SGHRS and CDR2 is YFSETQ. CDR3 region: CASSPQGAEAFF. The CDR3 DNA reads TGCGCCAGCAGCCCCCAGGGGGCTGAAGCTTTCTTT.